This T cell receptor beta chain originates from a study of spatial heterogeneity in lung cancer. Individual TCR cDNA molecules each bore their own unique molecular identifier. Each CDR3 protein gets one entry after TCRdb re-called the 5' RACE reads with MiXCR. The sample yields about 10,000 distinct CDR3 sequences, roughly 12% seen once. Time point denoted: sample taken at primary tumor resection. The sequenced material consisted of unsorted whole RNA from tumor, nontumor lung or frozen PBMC. Overall study results and limits: Tumor mutation counts were tracked by expanded intratumoral alpha and beta TCR counts.

This clonotype qualifies as medium-sized. Its specificity is unknown. Material: lung tumor tissue, obtained at surgery. The sequence was collected from a male donor with early-stage non-small cell lung cancer.

The CDR3 DNA follows: TGTGCCAGCAGCTTCGACAGATCAAATAACAATGAGCAGTTCTTC. Its protein is CASSFDRSNNNEQFF. This chain uses TRBV7-2 with TRBJ2-1, with TRBD1 as a possible D gene (5 bases). The CDR3 has 15 residues. With 3 bases removed from V and 5 bases from J, the gap between germline ends came to 14 bases. Germline assignment: CDR1 SGHTA and CDR2 FQGNSA.